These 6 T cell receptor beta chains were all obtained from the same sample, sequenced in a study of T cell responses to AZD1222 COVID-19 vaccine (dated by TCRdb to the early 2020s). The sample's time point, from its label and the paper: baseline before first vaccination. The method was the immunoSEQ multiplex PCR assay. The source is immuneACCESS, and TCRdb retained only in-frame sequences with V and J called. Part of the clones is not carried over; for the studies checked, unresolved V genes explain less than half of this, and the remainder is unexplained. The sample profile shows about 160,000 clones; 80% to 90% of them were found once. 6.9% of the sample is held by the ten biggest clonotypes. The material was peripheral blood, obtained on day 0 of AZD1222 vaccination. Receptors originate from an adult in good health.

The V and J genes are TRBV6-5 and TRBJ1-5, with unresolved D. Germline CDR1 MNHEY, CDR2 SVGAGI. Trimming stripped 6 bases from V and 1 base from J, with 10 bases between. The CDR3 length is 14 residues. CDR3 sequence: CASRPGVSNQPQHF. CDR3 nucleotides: TGTGCCAGCAGGCCCGGAGTGAGCAATCAGCCCCAGCATTTT.

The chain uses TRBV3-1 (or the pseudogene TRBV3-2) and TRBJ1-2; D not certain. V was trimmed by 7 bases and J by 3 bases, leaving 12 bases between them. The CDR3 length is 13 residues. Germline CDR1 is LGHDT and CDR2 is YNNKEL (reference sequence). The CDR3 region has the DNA TGTGCCAGCAAACCAGCAGCTTACTATGGCTACACCTTC. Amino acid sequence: CASKPAAYYGYTF.

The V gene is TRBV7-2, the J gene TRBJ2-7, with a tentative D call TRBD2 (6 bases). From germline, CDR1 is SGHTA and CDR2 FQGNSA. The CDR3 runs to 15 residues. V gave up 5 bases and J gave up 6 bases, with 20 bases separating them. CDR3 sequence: CASSPGPWRGLEQYV. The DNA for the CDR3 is TGTGCCAGCAGCCCTGGACCCTGGCGGGGCCTCGAGCAGTACGTC.

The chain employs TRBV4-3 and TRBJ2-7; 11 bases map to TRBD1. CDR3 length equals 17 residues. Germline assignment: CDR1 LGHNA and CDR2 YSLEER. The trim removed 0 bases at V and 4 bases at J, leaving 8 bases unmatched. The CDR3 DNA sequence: TGCGCCAGCAGCCAAGAATGGGACAGGGGGTTGGGGTACGAGCAGTACTTC. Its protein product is CASSQEWDRGLGYEQYF.

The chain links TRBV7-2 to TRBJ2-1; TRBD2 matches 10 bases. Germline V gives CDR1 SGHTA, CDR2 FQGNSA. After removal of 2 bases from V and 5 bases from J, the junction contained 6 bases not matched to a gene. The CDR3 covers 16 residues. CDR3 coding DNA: TGTGCCAGCAGCTTAAAAAGCGGGGGGGAGGACAATGAGCAGTTCTTC. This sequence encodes CASSLKSGGEDNEQFF.

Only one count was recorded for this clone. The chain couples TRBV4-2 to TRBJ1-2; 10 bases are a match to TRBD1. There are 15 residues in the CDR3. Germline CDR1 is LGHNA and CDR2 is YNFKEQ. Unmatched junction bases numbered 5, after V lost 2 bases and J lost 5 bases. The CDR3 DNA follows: TGTGCCAGCAGCCAAACCGGGACAGGGGCATATGGCTACACCTTC. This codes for CASSQTGTGAYGYTF.